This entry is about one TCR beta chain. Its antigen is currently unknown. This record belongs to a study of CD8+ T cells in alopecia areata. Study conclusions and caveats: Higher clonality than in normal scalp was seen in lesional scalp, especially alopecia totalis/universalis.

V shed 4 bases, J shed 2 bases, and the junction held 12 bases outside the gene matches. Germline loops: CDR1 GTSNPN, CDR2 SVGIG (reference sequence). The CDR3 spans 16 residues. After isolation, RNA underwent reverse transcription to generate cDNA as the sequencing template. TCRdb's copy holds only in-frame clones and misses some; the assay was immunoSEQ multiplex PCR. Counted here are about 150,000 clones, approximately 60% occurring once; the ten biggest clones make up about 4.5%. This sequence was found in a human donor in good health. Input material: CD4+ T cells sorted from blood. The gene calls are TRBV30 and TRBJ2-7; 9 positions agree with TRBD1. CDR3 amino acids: CAWKPSLGTGTYEQYF. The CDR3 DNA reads TGTGCCTGGAAACCCAGCTTAGGGACAGGGACCTACGAGCAGTACTTC.